Shown below are 23 T cell receptor beta chains from a single sample sequenced in a study of long-term antiretroviral therapy in people with HIV. At the survey level, the v3.0 immunoSEQ assay was run. Profiling relied on immunoSEQ multiplex PCR, and the TCRdb table lists in-frame clones only, not all of them. The data contain about 25,000 clones, around 90% of them seen just once; the ten biggest clones take up 8.7%. The sample consisted of unsorted PBMCs, taken 1.8 years before starting antiretroviral therapy. Every receptor here comes from a man aged 50 to 60 with HIV.

Written as DNA, the CDR3 is TGTGCCAGCAGTTACTCCTTAGCGGGGGATTTCACAGATACGCAGTATTTT. This encodes CASSYSLAGDFTDTQYF. This chain uses TRBV2 with TRBJ2-3; 9 positions agree with TRBD2. After removal of 5 bases from V and 2 bases from J, the junction contained 11 bases not matched to a gene. CDR1 and CDR2 from the germline V gene are SNHLY and FYNNEI. This CDR3 spans 17 amino acids.

In its sample, this clone was seen once. The rearrangement links TRBV6-1 to TRBJ2-7; TRBD1 matches at 8 bases. The J segment lost 4 bases and the V segment lost 10 bases, leaving 12 bases of the junction unmatched. This CDR3 is built from 14 residues. Germline lookup yields CDR1 MNHNS and CDR2 SASEGT. The CDR3 region has the DNA TGTGCCATCTTCCAGGGACAGGCGGGGTACGAGCAGTACTTC. It encodes CAIFQGQAGYEQYF.

The chain is built from TRBV27 and TRBJ1-2, with D possibly being TRBD1 (5 bases). There are 13 residues in the CDR3. V lost 6 bases, J lost 6 bases, and 14 bases lay in between. Germline CDR1 reads MNHEY; CDR2 reads SMNVEV (reference sequence). The CDR3 protein is CASRGPVGDGYTF. In DNA form, the CDR3 reads TGTGCCAGCAGGGGTCCGGTGGGGGATGGCTACACCTTC.

The chain employs TRBV19 and TRBJ1-1; D is unclear. The CDR3 is made up of 14 amino acids. The ends were cut back, 7 bases at V and 0 bases at J, with 12 bases in the middle. The germline V gene has CDR1 LNHDA and CDR2 SQIVND (reference sequence). CDR3 loop: CASTLRPLNTEAFF. For the CDR3, the DNA is TGTGCCAGTACCCTACGGCCTTTGAACACTGAAGCTTTCTTT.

The table lists this clone with a few counts. The gene calls are TRBV6-5 and TRBJ1-2; a weak D match, TRBD1 (6 bases). The V end lost 4 bases, the J end lost 7 bases, and 19 bases lay between the germline ends. Germline V lookup: CDR1 MNHEY, CDR2 SVGAGI. CDR3 length equals 15 residues. The CDR3 region is CASSSFLTGSGGYTF. Written as DNA, the CDR3 is TGTGCCAGCAGTTCTTTCCTCACAGGGTCAGGTGGCTACACCTTC.

The chain joins TRBV7-8 to TRBJ1-1, with a weak D call TRBD1 (5 bases). Between the trimmed V and J ends, which lost 3 bases and 1 base, there was a span of 15 bases. Germline assignment: CDR1 SGHVS and CDR2 FQNEAQ. CDR3 length: 16 amino acids. CDR3 sequence: CASSFQAVGTNTEAFF. Written as DNA, the CDR3 is TGTGCCAGCAGCTTTCAGGCGGTAGGGACGAACACTGAAGCTTTCTTT.

The chain joins TRBV14 to TRBJ1-1; no definite D call. V dropped 2 bases and J dropped 0 bases, with 4 bases sitting between them. The germline V gene has CDR1 SGHDN and CDR2 FVKESK. The CDR3 runs to 13 residues. The CDR3 sequence: CASSQHLNTEAFF. CDR3 DNA: TGTGCCAGCAGCCAACACCTGAACACTGAAGCTTTCTTT. The full variable domain, with the rest looked up from reference TRBV14 and TRBJ1-1, is EAGVTQFPSHSVIEKGQTVTLRCDPISGHDNLYWYRRVMGKEIKFLLHFVKESKQDESGMPNNRFLAERTGGTYSTLKVQPAELEDSGVYFCASSQHLNTEAFFGQGTRLTVV.

Relative to its sample, this clone is medium-sized. Here the CDR3 reads CASSVGGYGYTF. CDR3 DNA: TGTGCCAGCAGCGTAGGGGGGTATGGCTACACCTTC. This chain connects TRBV9 to TRBJ1-2; D may be TRBD1 (5 bases). Trimming left V 0 bases short and J 5 bases short, with 5 bases between. Germline V gene data show CDR1 as SGDLS and CDR2 as YYNGEE. CDR3 length: 12 amino acids. The variable domain in full, with the rest retrieved from reference TRBV9 and TRBJ1-2, is DSGVTQTPKHLITATGQRVTLRCSPRSGDLSVYWYQQSLDQGLQFLIQYYNGEERAKGNILERFSAQQFPDLHSELNLSSLELGDSALYFCASSVGGYGYTFGSGTRLTVV.

The chain carries TRBV5-4 and TRBJ2-5; D perhaps matches TRBD2 (6 bases). The CDR3 contains 16 residues. The V and J ends lost 0 bases and 1 base respectively, with 13 bases between them. Germline lookup yields CDR1 SGHNT and CDR2 YYREEE (reference sequence). The CDR3: CASSLDPGRIQETQYF. The CDR3 DNA reads TGTGCCAGCAGCTTGGACCCAGGGAGGATCCAAGAGACCCAGTACTTC.

The V gene is TRBV4-2, the J gene TRBJ2-7; 8 positions agree with TRBD2. CDR1 LGHNA and CDR2 YNFKEQ come from the germline V gene. The CDR3 consists of 15 residues. The junction had 6 bases not matched to a gene; V was cut back by 1 base and J by 4 bases. CDR3 in amino acids: CASSQGVAGTYEQYF. DNA for the CDR3: TGTGCCAGCAGCCAAGGGGTAGCGGGAACATACGAGCAGTACTTC.

The V gene is TRBV29-1, the J gene TRBJ1-1; 12 nucleotides line up with TRBD1. V shed 1 base and J 4 bases; nucleotides not matched to a gene: 7. Per germline, CDR1 SQVTM and CDR2 ANQGSEA. The CDR3 covers 16 residues. CDR3 nucleotide sequence: TGCAGCGTTGAAGGAAGCCCGGGACAGGGGGCCACTGAAGCTTTCTTT. Its translation is CSVEGSPGQGATEAFF. Drawing the rest from reference TRBV29-1 and TRBJ1-1, the complete variable domain is SAVISQKPSRDICQRGTSLTIQCQVDSQVTMMFWYRQQPGQSLTLIATANQGSEATYESGFVIDKFPISRPNLTFSTLTVSNMSPEDSSIYLCSVEGSPGQGATEAFFGQGTRLTVV.

The chain is built from TRBV11-2 and TRBJ2-1, with 8 positions matching TRBD2. Per germline, CDR1 SGHAT and CDR2 FQNNGV. This CDR3 contains 13 residues. Trimming cost V 6 bases and J 5 bases; bases outside gene matches: 3. The CDR3 protein is CASRLAAHNEQFF. CDR3 coding DNA: TGTGCCAGCAGACTAGCGGCTCACAATGAGCAGTTCTTC.

CDR3 nucleotide sequence: TGTGCCAGCAGCGAGAGCGGGAGGGCCGTAGATACGCAGTATTTT. Its translation: CASSESGRAVDTQYF. This chain uses TRBV4-2 with TRBJ2-3; 10 bases agree with TRBD2. V dropped 5 bases and J dropped 5; count of bases not matched to a gene: 7. Germline values: CDR1 LGHNA, CDR2 YNFKEQ. The CDR3 runs 15 residues.

V gene TRBV6-5 combines with J gene TRBJ1-2, with D perhaps matching TRBD1 (5 bases). V dropped 6 bases and J dropped 4 bases, with 18 bases sitting between them. The germline V gene has CDR1 MNHEY and CDR2 SVGAGI. This CDR3 comprises 15 residues. For the CDR3, the DNA is TGTGCCAGCAGCCCCGTAGGGGCAGTAGCCTATGGCTACACCTTC. It yields the protein CASSPVGAVAYGYTF.

The chain employs TRBV30 and TRBJ1-1, with D hard to call. CDR1 is GTSNPN and CDR2 is SVGIG in the germline V gene (reference sequence). The CDR3 consists of 13 residues. V lost 0 bases, J lost 0 bases, and 5 bases lay in between. The CDR3 DNA reads TGTGCCTGGAGTGTAAGGGTGAACACTGAAGCTTTCTTT. Translated, it gives CAWSVRVNTEAFF.

V and J are TRBV5-1 and TRBJ1-1, with TRBD1 identical over 7 bases. J lost 4 bases, V lost 4 bases, and 10 bases had no gene match. The CDR3 spans 15 residues. Germline loops: CDR1 SGHRS, CDR2 YFSETQ. The CDR3, as DNA: TGCGCCAGCAGCGTGGCACAGGGGTCCTCCACTGAAGCTTTCTTT. It encodes CASSVAQGSSTEAFF.

This clone was seen a few times. This chain links TRBV9 with TRBJ1-1; TRBD1 might be the D (5 bases). This CDR3 has 12 amino acids. Per the germline V gene, CDR1 is SGDLS and CDR2 is YYNGEE. The V and J ends lost 7 bases and 7 bases respectively, with 14 bases between them. This chain's CDR3 is CASSGGLGEAFF. DNA for the CDR3: TGTGCCAGCTCCGGGGGATTGGGTGAAGCTTTCTTT.

The chain links TRBV7-8 to TRBJ1-1; perhaps TRBD1 as D (5 bases). Germline loops: CDR1 SGHVS, CDR2 FQNEAQ. The V end lost 6 bases, the J end lost 3 bases, and 11 bases lay between the germline ends. This CDR3 spans 13 amino acids. In DNA form, the CDR3 reads TGTGCCAGCAGGGAACAAGGGGACACTGAAGCTTTCTTT. Translating gives CASREQGDTEAFF.

This clone was found once. CDR3 sequence: CASSYIQNYGYTF. In nucleotides, the CDR3 is TGTGCCAGCAGTTATATCCAAAACTATGGCTACACCTTC. The chain couples TRBV6-6 to TRBJ1-2; no clear D gene. Germline lookup yields CDR1 MNHNY and CDR2 SVGAGI (reference sequence). The CDR3 is 13 residues long. Trimming removed 3 bases at V and 2 bases at J, with 7 bases between.

This chain uses TRBV5-6 with TRBJ2-1, with D unclear. Germline V gene data show CDR1 as SGHDT and CDR2 as YYEEEE. CDR3 length: 14 amino acids. Trimming removed 3 bases from V and 4 bases from J, with 11 bases in between. The DNA for the CDR3 is TGTGCCAGCAGCTATGGCCCCGGGTACAATGAGCAGTTCTTC. Translation: CASSYGPGYNEQFF.

The chain recombines TRBV28 with TRBJ1-5; no reliable D call. The ends were cut back, 1 base at V and 5 bases at J, with 12 bases in the middle. The CDR3 is made up of 15 amino acids. Germline lookup yields CDR1 MDHEN and CDR2 SYDVKM. The CDR3 protein is CASSLLTNLDQPQHF. CDR3 in DNA: TGTGCCAGCAGTTTATTAACCAACTTGGATCAGCCCCAGCATTTT.

The gene calls are TRBV5-1 and TRBJ2-1; weak D call: TRBD1 (6 bases). Trimming took off 3 bases at V and 2 bases at J, with 12 bases between the two ends. The CDR3 is made up of 15 amino acids. Germline V gives CDR1 SGHRS, CDR2 YFSETQ. The CDR3 region is CASSSRDNTYNEQFF. The CDR3 DNA reads TGCGCCAGCAGCTCCCGGGACAACACCTACAATGAGCAGTTCTTC.

V is TRBV4-1 and J is TRBJ2-5; possible D gene TRBD1, 6 bases. Trimming cost V 6 bases and J 7 bases, with 15 bases left between them. Looked up from germline, CDR1 is MGHRA and CDR2 is YSYEKL. The CDR3 consists of 13 residues. CDR3 coding DNA: TGCGCCAGCAGACTCACAGGGTCCGGGACCCAGTACTTC. This codes for CASRLTGSGTQYF.